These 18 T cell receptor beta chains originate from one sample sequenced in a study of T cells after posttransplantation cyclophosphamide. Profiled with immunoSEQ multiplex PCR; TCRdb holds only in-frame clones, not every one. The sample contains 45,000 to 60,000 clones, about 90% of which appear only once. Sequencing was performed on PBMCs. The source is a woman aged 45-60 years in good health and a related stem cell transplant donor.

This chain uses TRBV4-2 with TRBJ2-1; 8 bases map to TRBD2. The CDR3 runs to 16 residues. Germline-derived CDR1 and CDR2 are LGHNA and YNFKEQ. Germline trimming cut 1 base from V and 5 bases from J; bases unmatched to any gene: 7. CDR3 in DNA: TGTGCCAGCAGCCAAGCGGGGGGACTAGAAAACAATGAGCAGTTCTTC. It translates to CASSQAGGLENNEQFF.

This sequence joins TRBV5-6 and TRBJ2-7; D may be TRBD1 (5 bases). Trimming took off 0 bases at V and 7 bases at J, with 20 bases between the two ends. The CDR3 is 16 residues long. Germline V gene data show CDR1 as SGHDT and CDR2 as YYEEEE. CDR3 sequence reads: CASSLVSVTDHKEQYF. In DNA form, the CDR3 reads TGTGCCAGCAGCTTGGTCTCCGTGACAGATCATAAGGAGCAGTACTTC. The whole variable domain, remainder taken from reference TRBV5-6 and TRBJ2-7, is DAGVTQSPTHLIKTRGQQVTLRCSPKSGHDTVSWYQQALGQGPQFIFQYYEEEERQRGNFPDRFSGHQFPNYSSELNVNALLLGDSALYLCASSLVSVTDHKEQYFGPGTRLTVT.

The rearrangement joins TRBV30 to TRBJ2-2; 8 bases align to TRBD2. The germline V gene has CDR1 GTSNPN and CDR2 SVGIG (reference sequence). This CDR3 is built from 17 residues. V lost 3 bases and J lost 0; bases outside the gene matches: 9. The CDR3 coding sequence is TGTGCCTGGAGCGGGGGGGTTGGGGGGTCGAACACCGGGGAGCTGTTTTTT. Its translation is CAWSGGVGGSNTGELFF.

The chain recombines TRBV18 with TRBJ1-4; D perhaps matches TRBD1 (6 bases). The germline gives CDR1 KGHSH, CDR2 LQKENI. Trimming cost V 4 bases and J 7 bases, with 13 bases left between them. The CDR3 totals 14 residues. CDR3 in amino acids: CASSLGARSEKLFF. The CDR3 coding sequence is TGTGCCAGCTCACTGGGGGCAAGGAGTGAAAAACTGTTTTTT.

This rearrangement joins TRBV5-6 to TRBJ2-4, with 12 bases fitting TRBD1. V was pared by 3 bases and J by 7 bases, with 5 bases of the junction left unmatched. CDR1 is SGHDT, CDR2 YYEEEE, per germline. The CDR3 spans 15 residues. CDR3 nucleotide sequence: TGTGCCAGCAGCTATCCGGGACAGGGGGCCAACATTCAGTACTTC. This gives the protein CASSYPGQGANIQYF.

Here the CDR3 reads CSAKGTDTQYF. The CDR3 coding sequence is TGCAGTGCGAAGGGGACAGATACGCAGTATTTT. The chain is built from TRBV20-1 and TRBJ2-3; possibly TRBD1 for D (5 bases). V was trimmed by 6 bases and J by 3 bases, leaving 7 bases between them. There are 11 residues in the CDR3. Germline V gene lookup returns CDR1 DFQATT and CDR2 SNEGSKA (reference sequence).

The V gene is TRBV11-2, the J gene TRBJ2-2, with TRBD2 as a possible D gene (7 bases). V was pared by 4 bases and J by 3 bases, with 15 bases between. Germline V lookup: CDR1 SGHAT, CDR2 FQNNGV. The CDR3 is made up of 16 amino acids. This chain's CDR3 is CASSSLGGRDTGELFF. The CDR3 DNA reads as TGTGCCAGCAGCTCACTCGGGGGGCGAGACACCGGGGAGCTGTTTTTT.

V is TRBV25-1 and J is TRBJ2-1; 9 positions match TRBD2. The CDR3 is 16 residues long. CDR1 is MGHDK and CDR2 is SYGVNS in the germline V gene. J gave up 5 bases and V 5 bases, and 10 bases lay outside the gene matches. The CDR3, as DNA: TGTGCCAGCAGTCGTTTGACTAGCGGTTCCGACAATGAGCAGTTCTTC. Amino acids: CASSRLTSGSDNEQFF.

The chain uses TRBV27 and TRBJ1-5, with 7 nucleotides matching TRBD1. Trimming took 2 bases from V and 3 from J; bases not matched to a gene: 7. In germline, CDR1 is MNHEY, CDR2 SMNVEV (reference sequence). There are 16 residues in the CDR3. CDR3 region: CASSLTGQGDNQPQHF. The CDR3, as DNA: TGTGCCAGCAGTTTAACGGGGCAGGGGGACAATCAGCCCCAGCATTTT.

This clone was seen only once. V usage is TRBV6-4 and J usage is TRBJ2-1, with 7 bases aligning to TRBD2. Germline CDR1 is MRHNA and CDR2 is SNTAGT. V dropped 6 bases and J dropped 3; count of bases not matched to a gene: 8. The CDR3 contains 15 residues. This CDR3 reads CASRQREALYNEQFF. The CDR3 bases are TGTGCCAGCAGGCAACGGGAGGCCCTCTACAATGAGCAGTTCTTC.

CDR3 amino acids: CASSFYSFSGNTIYF. The CDR3 DNA reads as TGTGCCAGCAGTTTCTACAGTTTCTCTGGAAACACCATATATTTT. The chain recombines TRBV28 with TRBJ1-3; D is unresolved. V was trimmed by 3 bases and J by 0 bases, leaving 9 bases between them. Germline values: CDR1 MDHEN, CDR2 SYDVKM. This CDR3 contains 15 residues.

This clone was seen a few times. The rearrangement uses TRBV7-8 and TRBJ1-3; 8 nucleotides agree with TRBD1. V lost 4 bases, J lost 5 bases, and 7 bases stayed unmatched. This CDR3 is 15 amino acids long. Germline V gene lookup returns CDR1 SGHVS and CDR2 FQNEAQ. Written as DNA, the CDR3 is TGTGCCAGCAGCTCCCGGACAGGGTCGAGAAACACCATATATTTT. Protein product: CASSSRTGSRNTIYF.

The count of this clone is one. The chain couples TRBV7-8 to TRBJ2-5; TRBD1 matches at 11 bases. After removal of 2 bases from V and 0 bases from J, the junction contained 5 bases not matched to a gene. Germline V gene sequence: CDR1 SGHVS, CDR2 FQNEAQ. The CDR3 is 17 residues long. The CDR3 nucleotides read TGTGCCAGCAGCTTAATCCCGGACAGGGGGCACCAAGAGACCCAGTACTTC. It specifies CASSLIPDRGHQETQYF. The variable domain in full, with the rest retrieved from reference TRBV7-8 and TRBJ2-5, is GAGVSQSPRYKVAKRGQDVALRCDPISGHVSLFWYQQALGQGPEFLTYFQNEAQLDKSGLPSDRFFAERPEGSVSTLKIQRTQQEDSAVYLCASSLIPDRGHQETQYFGPGTRLLVL.

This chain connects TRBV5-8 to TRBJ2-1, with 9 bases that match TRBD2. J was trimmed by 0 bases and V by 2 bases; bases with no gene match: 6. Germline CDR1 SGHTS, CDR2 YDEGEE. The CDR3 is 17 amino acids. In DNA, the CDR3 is TGTGCCAGCAGCTTACATACGACTAGCGGCTCCTACAATGAGCAGTTCTTC. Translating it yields CASSLHTTSGSYNEQFF.

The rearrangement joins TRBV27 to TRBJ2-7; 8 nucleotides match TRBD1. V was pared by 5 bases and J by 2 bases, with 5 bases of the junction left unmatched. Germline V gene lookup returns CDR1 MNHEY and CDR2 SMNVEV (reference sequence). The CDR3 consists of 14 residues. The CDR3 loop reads CASSTPGQAYEQYF. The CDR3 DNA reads TGTGCCAGCAGTACGCCGGGACAGGCCTACGAGCAGTACTTC.

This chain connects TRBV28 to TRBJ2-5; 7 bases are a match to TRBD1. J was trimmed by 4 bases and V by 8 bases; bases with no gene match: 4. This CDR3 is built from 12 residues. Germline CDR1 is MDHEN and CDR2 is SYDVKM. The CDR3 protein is CASLEGAETQYF. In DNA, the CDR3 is TGTGCCAGCCTCGAGGGGGCAGAGACCCAGTACTTC. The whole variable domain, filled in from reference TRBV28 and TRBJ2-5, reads DVKVTQSSRYLVKRTGEKVFLECVQDMDHENMFWYRQDPGLGLRLIYFSYDVKMKEKGDIPEGYSVSREKKERFSLILESASTNQTSMYLCASLEGAETQYFGPGTRLLVL.

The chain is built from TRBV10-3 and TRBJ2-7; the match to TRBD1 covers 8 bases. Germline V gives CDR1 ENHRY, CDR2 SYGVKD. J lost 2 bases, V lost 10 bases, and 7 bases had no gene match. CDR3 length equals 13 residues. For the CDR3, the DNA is TGTGCCACCCAGGGGGCGATGGCCTACGAGCAGTACTTC. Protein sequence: CATQGAMAYEQYF.

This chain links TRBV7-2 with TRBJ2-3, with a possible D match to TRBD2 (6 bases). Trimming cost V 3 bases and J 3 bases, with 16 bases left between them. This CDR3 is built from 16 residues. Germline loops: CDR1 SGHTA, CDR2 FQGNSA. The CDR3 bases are TGTGCCAGCAGCTTCCTCGGGGGTTCGCGGACAGATACGCAGTATTTT. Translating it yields CASSFLGGSRTDTQYF.